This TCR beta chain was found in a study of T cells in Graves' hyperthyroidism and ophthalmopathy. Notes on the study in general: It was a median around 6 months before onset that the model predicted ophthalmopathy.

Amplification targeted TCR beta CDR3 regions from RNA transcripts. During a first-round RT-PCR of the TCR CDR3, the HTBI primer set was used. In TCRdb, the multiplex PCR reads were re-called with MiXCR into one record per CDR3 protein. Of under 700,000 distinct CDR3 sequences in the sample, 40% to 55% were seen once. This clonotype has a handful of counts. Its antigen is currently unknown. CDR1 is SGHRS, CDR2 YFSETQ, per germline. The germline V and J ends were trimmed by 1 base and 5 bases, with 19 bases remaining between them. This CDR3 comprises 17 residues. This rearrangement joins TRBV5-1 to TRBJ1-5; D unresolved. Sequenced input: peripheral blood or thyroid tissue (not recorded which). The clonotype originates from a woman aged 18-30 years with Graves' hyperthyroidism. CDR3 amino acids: CASSLTVGSLSDQPQHF. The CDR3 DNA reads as TGCGCCAGCAGCTTGACGGTAGGGTCGCTCTCGGATCAGCCCCAGCATTTT.